A selection of T cell receptor beta chains follows, all from one sample in a study of OX40 agonist ivuxolimab in advanced cancers. The table came from immunoSEQ multiplex PCR; TCRdb's copy has only in-frame clones and leaves some out. The top ten clones hold over 5% of a sample with about 49,000 clones, about four fifths of them seen once. This specimen was CD4+ or CD8+ T cells sorted from blood, taken in a trial of the OX40 agonist ivuxolimab. These receptors came from an adult with an advanced solid tumor such as melanoma, head and neck, liver or kidney cancer. CDR3s include the opening cysteine and the closing phenylalanine or tryptophan. The D gene is left open where the match is weak. Size is omitted from some rows. Given values are once, few, many or a class for expanded clones.

TRBV7-2	TRBJ1-5	-	-	CASSQTDMTSNQPQHF	TGTGCCAGCAGCCAAACCGACATGACTAGCAATCAGCCCCAGCATTTT
TRBV2	TRBJ2-3	many	TRBD2	CASLAGGIDTQYF	TGTGCCAGCTTAGCGGGGGGAATTGATACGCAGTATTTT
TRBV28	TRBJ2-1	-	TRBD2	CASSPPGGLAAGGQFF	TGTGCCAGCAGTCCCCCAGGCGGGCTAGCGGCCGGCGGGCAGTTCTTC
TRBV27	TRBJ1-2	-	-	CASSSDGGYGYTF	TGTGCCAGCAGTTCGGACGGGGGCTATGGCTACACCTTC
TRBV6-5	TRBJ1-1	-	TRBD1	CASSLTGARLNTEAFF	TGTGCCAGCAGTTTGACAGGGGCCAGGCTGAACACTGAAGCTTTCTTT
TRBV9	TRBJ1-4	-	-	CASSPLASDTEVGVNEKLFF	TGTGCCAGCAGCCCTTTGGCGTCGGACACCGAAGTGGGCGTAAATGAAAAACTGTTTTTT
TRBV14	TRBJ2-7	-	-	CASSQGHQLWQYF	TGTGCCAGCAGCCAAGGTCACCAGTTATGGCAGTACTTC
TRBV27	TRBJ1-2	-	TRBD1	CASSLIGTDRVGGYTF	TGTGCCAGCAGTTTAATCGGGACCGACAGGGTGGGGGGCTACACCTTC
TRBV4-1	TRBJ1-2	-	TRBD1	CASSQATGGKGGYTF	TGCGCCAGCAGCCAAGCAACAGGGGGCAAAGGCGGCTACACCTTC
TRBV29-1	TRBJ1-1	-	-	CSVEQGFFTEAFF	TGCAGCGTTGAGCAGGGGTTTTTTACTGAAGCTTTCTTT
TRBV19	TRBJ2-1	-	-	CASSREPQGIYDNEQFF	TGTGCCAGTAGTAGGGAACCACAGGGAATTTACGACAATGAGCAGTTCTTC
TRBV5-1	TRBJ1-2	-	-	CASSLEGGGILYGYTF	TGCGCCAGCAGCTTGGAGGGGGGGGGAATTCTCTATGGCTACACCTTC
TRBV11-2	TRBJ2-1	few	TRBD2	CASSLHVGLAGEGEQFF	TGTGCCAGCAGCCTCCACGTTGGACTAGCGGGAGAGGGTGAGCAGTTCTTC
TRBV28	TRBJ1-2	-	-	CASTDYERNGYTF	TGTGCCAGCACCGATTATGAGAGGAATGGCTACACCTTC
TRBV29-1	TRBJ2-3	once	-	CSVVGQRTDTQYF	TGCAGCGTTGTGGGGCAGCGCACAGATACGCAGTATTTT
TRBV4-2	TRBJ2-1	-	-	CASSHLPRDSPGNNEQFF	TGTGCCAGCAGCCACCTCCCGCGGGACTCTCCGGGAAACAATGAGCAGTTCTTC
TRBV5-5	TRBJ2-2	-	TRBD1	CASSSGQIFNTGELFF	TGTGCCAGCAGTTCGGGACAGATCTTCAACACCGGGGAGCTGTTTTTT
TRBV27	TRBJ2-1	once	-	CASSSRIGLNEQFF	TGTGCCAGCAGTTCAAGGATAGGGTTGAATGAGCAGTTCTTC
TRBV28	TRBJ2-3	-	TRBD2	CASGAQRGWTDTQYF	TGTGCCAGCGGTGCCCAGCGGGGGTGGACAGATACGCAGTATTTT
TRBV6-1	TRBJ2-3	-	TRBD1	CASSEVGGTGIDTQYF	TGTGCCAGCAGTGAAGTAGGCGGGACAGGGATAGATACGCAGTATTTT
TRBV6-1	TRBJ2-2	many	-	CATPRDGGPAGELFF	TGTGCCACCCCCAGGGACGGAGGACCAGCCGGGGAGCTGTTTTTT
TRBV5-1	TRBJ2-7	-	-	CASSLGIGYEQYF	TGCGCCAGCAGCTTGGGCATAGGGTACGAGCAGTACTTC
TRBV4-1	TRBJ2-1	-	-	CASSQTGTSYNEQFF	TGCGCCAGCAGCCAAACCGGGACTTCTTACAATGAGCAGTTCTTC
TRBV4-1	TRBJ1-5	-	-	CASSQTTVKGNQPQHF	TGCGCCAGCAGCCAAACGACAGTTAAAGGCAATCAGCCCCAGCATTTT
TRBV11-3	TRBJ2-1	-	-	CASSLGVGTYNEQFF	TGTGCCAGCAGCTTAGGAGTGGGAACCTACAATGAGCAGTTCTTC
TRBV5-5	TRBJ1-4	-	-	CASSLDQNNEKLFF	TGTGCCAGCAGCTTGGACCAAAATAATGAAAAACTGTTTTTT
TRBV5-4	TRBJ1-2	few	-	CASSLVQNYGYTF	TGTGCCAGCAGCTTGGTACAGAACTATGGCTACACCTTC
TRBV19	TRBJ1-1	-	-	CASTYGGGTEAFF	TGTGCCAGTACCTACGGAGGAGGAACTGAAGCTTTCTTT
TRBV27	TRBJ1-2	-	-	CASSLSRGGGYGYTF	TGTGCCAGCAGTCTCAGTCGTGGGGGCGGCTATGGCTACACCTTC
TRBV6-6	TRBJ2-1	many	-	CASSRSGTYNEQFF	TGTGCCAGCAGTCGTAGCGGTACCTACAATGAGCAGTTCTTC
TRBV6-5	TRBJ2-1	-	-	CASSYYISGDQQFF	TGTGCCAGCAGTTACTATATATCGGGGGACCAGCAGTTCTTC
TRBV27	TRBJ2-7	-	-	CASGLSSYEQYF	TGTGCCAGCGGACTCAGCTCCTACGAGCAGTACTTC
TRBV28	TRBJ1-5	-	TRBD1	CASSSIQGADQPQHF	TGTGCCAGCAGCTCAATCCAGGGGGCAGATCAGCCCCAGCATTTT
TRBV11-2	TRBJ1-1	-	-	CASSWGTKNTEAFF	TGTGCCAGCAGCTGGGGGACGAAAAACACTGAAGCTTTCTTT
TRBV6-5	TRBJ1-2	once	-	CASSYSGGGDDYGYTF	TGTGCCAGCAGTTACTCGGGGGGGGGCGACGACTATGGCTACACCTTC
TRBV4-3	TRBJ2-5	-	-	CASSQDGNQETQYF	TGCGCCAGCAGCCAAGATGGGAATCAAGAGACCCAGTACTTC
TRBV2	TRBJ2-1	-	-	CAYSTRGGSYNEQFF	TGTGCCTACTCAACCCGGGGCGGGTCCTACAATGAGCAGTTCTTC
TRBV6-6	TRBJ1-2	-	-	CASSYFIGDGYTF	TGTGCCAGCAGTTACTTCATAGGGGATGGCTACACCTTC
TRBV5-4	TRBJ2-1	-	-	CASSLIPGEQFF	TGTGCCAGCAGCTTGATTCCTGGGGAGCAGTTCTTC
TRBV7-6	TRBJ1-6	-	-	CASSPDRNNSPLHF	TGTGCCAGCAGCCCTGACAGGAATAATTCACCCCTCCACTTT
TRBV7-9	TRBJ2-7	-	-	CASSETPVGSYEQYF	TGTGCCAGCAGTGAGACTCCGGTAGGCTCCTACGAGCAGTACTTC
TRBV4-3	TRBJ1-1	few	-	CASSQVATNTEAFF	TGCGCCAGCAGCCAAGTCGCCACGAACACTGAAGCTTTCTTT
TRBV7-8	TRBJ2-7	-	TRBD2	CASSSGTSGGTYEQYF	TGTGCCAGCAGCTCGGGGACTAGCGGAGGAACCTACGAGCAGTACTTC
TRBV30	TRBJ2-5	few	TRBD2	CAWSGRWTSGLEVEETQYF	TGTGCCTGGAGTGGACGTTGGACTAGCGGGTTAGAAGTGGAAGAGACCCAGTACTTC
TRBV10-1	TRBJ2-1	-	-	CASSESYEGTYYNEQFF	TGCGCCAGCAGTGAGAGTTATGAGGGGACGTACTACAATGAGCAGTTCTTC
TRBV2	TRBJ1-5	-	TRBD1	CASSPQTGTQPQHF	TGTGCCAGCAGTCCCCAGACAGGGACTCAGCCCCAGCATTTT
TRBV7-8	TRBJ1-1	-	-	CASSLEGSGGVNTEAFF	TGTGCCAGCAGCTTAGAAGGCAGTGGGGGTGTGAACACTGAAGCTTTCTTT
TRBV11-2	TRBJ1-2	-	-	CASSPGQLLAYGYTF	TGTGCCAGCAGCCCCGGACAGCTTCTGGCCTATGGCTACACCTTC